This T cell receptor (beta chain) was captured by sequencing in a study of T cell changes during pregnancy in multiple sclerosis. V lost 6 bases to trimming and J lost 0 bases, with 12 bases between them. Germline V gives CDR1 SGHTA, CDR2 FQGNSA. CDR3 length: 15 residues. Produced via immunoSEQ multiplex PCR; TCRdb's table is partial and in-frame only. The sample records 85,000 to 90,000 clones, 80% to 95% being singletons. The input for sequencing was peripheral blood, taken in the first trimester of pregnancy. The source is a female donor in good health, enrolled as a control in a pregnancy study. The rearrangement joins TRBV7-2 to TRBJ1-3; perhaps TRBD1 as D (6 bases). CDR3 nucleotides: TGTGCCAGCAGTCTACAGGGCCTCTCTGGAAACACCATATATTTT. Amino acids: CASSLQGLSGNTIYF.